This T cell receptor (beta chain) was documented in a study of T cell repertoires in cytomegalovirus infection. Study overall: Signatures in public TCR beta sequences pointed to both CMV infection and matching HLA type.

The CDR3 contains 16 residues. The germline gives CDR1 SGHVT, CDR2 SQSDAQ. The J segment lost 6 bases and the V segment lost 4 bases, leaving 11 bases of the junction unmatched. In TCRdb, the reads were re-called with MiXCR into one record per CDR3 protein. The sample includes roughly 500,000 distinct CDR3 sequences, 33% of them seen just once. About this clonotype itself: Its antigen is not known.

Points from the study as a whole: CMV-specific HLA-C-restricted TCR beta clonotypes dominated the ex vivo response. Accumulated public TCR beta family frequency recognized individuals carrying CMV together with the relevant HLA.

The material was cultured PBMCs, obtained from culture after CMV antigen stimulation. This chain joins TRBV7-4 and TRBJ2-1, with 8 bases aligning to TRBD2. The TCR comes from a human donor in good health (CMV status not recorded). Some clones in this sample may be carry-over from other donors' samples. This CDR3 reads CASSSRVGRAVNEQFF. The CDR3 DNA reads as TGTGCCAGCAGCTCGCGAGTCGGGAGGGCCGTCAATGAGCAGTTCTTC.